The next 22 T cell receptor beta chains were all read from a single sample in a study of blood T cells in healthy people across ages. With a J-beta primer mix and a sample-barcoded 5' primer, a second PCR ran roughly 6 to 12 cycles. One entry per CDR3 protein, called by TCRdb with MiXCR from the 5' RACE reads. This table has 350,000 to 450,000 distinct CDR3 sequences, approximately 51% appearing once. The sequenced sample was blood. These receptors came from a man in his fifties or sixties in good health.

The chain carries TRBV28 and TRBJ2-5, with TRBD1 identical over 7 bases. V shed 3 bases and J 2 bases; nucleotides not matched to a gene: 9. The germline V gene encodes CDR1 MDHEN and CDR2 SYDVKM. The CDR3 consists of 16 residues. The CDR3 protein is CASSFESRGRQETQYF. The CDR3, as DNA: TGTGCCAGCAGTTTCGAGTCGAGGGGGCGGCAAGAGACCCAGTACTTC. The full variable domain, rest sourced from reference TRBV28 and TRBJ2-5, is DVKVTQSSRYLVKRTGEKVFLECVQDMDHENMFWYRQDPGLGLRLIYFSYDVKMKEKGDIPEGYSVSREKKERFSLILESASTNQTSMYLCASSFESRGRQETQYFGPGTRLLVL.

This clonotype was picked up one time. A much more abundant neighbour one base away suggests this may be a read error. The chain links TRBV9 to TRBJ2-1, with D hard to call. The CDR3 spans 14 residues. CDR1 SGDLS and CDR2 YYNGEE come from the germline V gene. V gave up 0 bases and J gave up 9 bases, with 13 bases separating them. The CDR3 spells CASSVGSTGSEQFF. Here the CDR3 DNA reads TGTGCCAGCAGCGTAGGGTCCACGGGCAGTGAGCAGTTCTTC. Using reference TRBV9 and TRBJ2-1 for the parts outside the CDR3, the full variable domain is DSGVTQTPKHLITATGQRVTLRCSPRSGDLSVYWYQQSLDQGLQFLIQYYNGEERAKGNILERFSAQQFPDLHSELNLSSLELGDSALYFCASSVGSTGSEQFFGPGTRLTVL.

This clonotype is a singleton in its sample. This chain joins TRBV20-1 and TRBJ2-5; D gene unclear. V was cut by 1 base and J by 1 base, with 10 bases left in between. Per the germline V gene, CDR1 is DFQATT and CDR2 is SNEGSKA (reference sequence). This CDR3 has 14 residues. DNA of the CDR3: TGCAGTGCTAGAGTGGTAGGGATCCAAGAGACCCAGTACTTC. Its translation is CSARVVGIQETQYF.

The chain recombines TRBV11-3 with TRBJ2-3; D may be TRBD1 (6 bases). CDR3 size: 17 residues. Germline CDR1 is SGHNT and CDR2 is YENEEA. Deletions cut 2 bases from V and 6 bases from J, with 21 bases between. The CDR3 nucleotides read TGTGCCAGCAGCTTAATTCCTACTCAGGGGTTGGTGGATACGCAGTATTTT. It specifies CASSLIPTQGLVDTQYF.

This clonotype was seen at least ten times. The V gene is TRBV20-1, the J gene TRBJ2-3; D is possibly TRBD2 (6 bases). CDR1 and CDR2 (germline): DFQATT, SNEGSKA (reference sequence). The CDR3 is 15 residues long. Trimming pared 0 bases from V and 2 bases from J, leaving 12 bases between. The CDR3 coding sequence is TGCAGTGCTAGAGAGCGGGACCTTTTCACAGATACGCAGTATTTT. Translation: CSARERDLFTDTQYF.

The chain joins TRBV20-1 to TRBJ2-7, with D perhaps TRBD1 (6 bases). V lost 6 bases and J lost 0, with 12 bases in between. The CDR3 extends over 13 amino acids. From germline, CDR1 is DFQATT and CDR2 SNEGSKA (reference sequence). CDR3 bases: TGCAGTGCACGGACAGCGCCCTCCTACGAGCAGTACTTC. The encoded protein is CSARTAPSYEQYF.

With regard to this clonotype: Just one base apart from a much larger clone, this may be a read error. The V and J genes are TRBV12-3 or TRBV12-4 and TRBJ1-2, with a weak D call TRBD1 (5 bases). The CDR3 length is 11 residues. V was pared by 5 bases and J by 10 bases, with 11 bases between. The CDR3 region is CASSTGLDYTF. The CDR3 DNA sequence: TGTGCCAGCAGTACAGGACTTGACTACACCTTC.

This chain uses TRBV20-1 with TRBJ2-3; a weak D match, TRBD2 (5 bases). The V and J ends lost 7 bases and 2 bases respectively, with 13 bases between them. Germline assignment: CDR1 DFQATT and CDR2 SNEGSKA (reference sequence). This CDR3 is built from 13 residues. The DNA for the CDR3 is TGCAGTGAGAAGGGAGCGGCCACAGATACGCAGTATTTT. Translating gives CSEKGAATDTQYF.

This clonotype was counted a single time. The V gene is TRBV6-5, the J gene TRBJ2-1; 10 nucleotides align to TRBD1. CDR3 length: 13 amino acids. Germline assignment: CDR1 MNHEY and CDR2 SVGAGI. Trimming took 8 bases from V and 8 from J; bases not matched to a gene: 6. CDR3 nucleotide sequence: TGTGCCAGCGGGGGACAGGGGTTCCATGAGCAGTTCTTC. It translates to CASGGQGFHEQFF.

This clonotype has just a few counts. The chain combines TRBV6-2 or TRBV6-3 with TRBJ2-3, with a weak D call TRBD2 (6 bases). V lost 2 bases to trimming and J lost 3 bases, with 9 bases between them. Germline-derived CDR1 and CDR2 are MNHEY and SVGEGT. There are 14 residues in the CDR3. CDR3 sequence reads: CASSYRGKTDTQYF. The DNA of the CDR3 is TGTGCCAGCAGTTACCGGGGGAAAACAGATACGCAGTATTTT.

This clonotype occurred a few times. The chain recombines TRBV20-1 with TRBJ1-1; 9 bases are shared with TRBD1. The CDR3 is made up of 13 amino acids. CDR1 and CDR2 (germline): DFQATT, SNEGSKA (reference sequence). DNA of the CDR3: TGCAGGCCGAGGGGACAGGGGAACACTGAAGCTTTCTTT. Translating gives CRPRGQGNTEAFF.

The V gene is TRBV4-2, the J gene TRBJ2-5; 8 bases are a match to TRBD1. Losses at the gene ends were 2 bases for V and 11 bases for J; bases not matched to a gene: 10. Germline lookup yields CDR1 LGHNA and CDR2 YNFKEQ. The CDR3 totals 14 residues. CDR3 region: CASSQPGQASGQYF. CDR3 nucleotides: TGTGCCAGCAGCCAACCGGGACAGGCCAGCGGGCAGTACTTC.

On this clonotype itself: The junction shows a germline mismatch at one end, possibly a read error. Written as DNA, the CDR3 is TGTGCCAGCATAGCGGGGGCTGTGAACACTGAAACTTTCTTT. Encoded protein: CASIAGAVNTETFF. The chain carries TRBV28 and TRBJ1-1, with D possibly matching TRBD1 (6 bases). This CDR3 region has 14 residues. The V gene's germline CDR1 is MDHEN and CDR2 SYDVKM. Full variable domain (rest looked up from reference TRBV28 and TRBJ1-1): DVKVTQSSRYLVKRTGEKVFLECVQDMDHENMFWYRQDPGLGLRLIYFSYDVKMKEKGDIPEGYSVSREKKERFSLILESASTNQTSMYLCASIAGAVNTETFFGQGTRLTVV.

The chain is built from TRBV28 and TRBJ1-1; D gene unclear. The V end lost 8 bases, the J end lost 0 bases, and 13 bases lay between the germline ends. The germline V gene encodes CDR1 MDHEN and CDR2 SYDVKM. The CDR3 runs to 14 residues. The CDR3 DNA reads as TGTGCCAGCTGCCTGGGAGCCATGAACACTGAAGCTTTCTTT. Translation gives CASCLGAMNTEAFF.

The rearrangement uses TRBV5-1 and TRBJ2-7; D gene uncertain. This CDR3 is built from 14 residues. Germline lookup yields CDR1 SGHRS and CDR2 YFSETQ. V was trimmed by 1 base and J by 2 bases, leaving 10 bases between them. The CDR3 protein is CASSLLVGTYEQYF. The CDR3 nucleotides read TGCGCCAGCAGCTTGCTGGTCGGAACCTACGAGCAGTACTTC.

The J gene is TRBJ2-7, the V gene TRBV20-1; D call uncertain. The CDR3 consists of 13 residues. V lost 2 bases and J lost 3, with 11 bases in between. Per germline, CDR1 DFQATT and CDR2 SNEGSKA (reference sequence). DNA for the CDR3: TGCAGTGCTAGAACAGACCTTCTCTACGAGCAGTACTTC. This sequence encodes CSARTDLLYEQYF.

This clonotype was found a few times. A junction boundary mismatches the germline segment, possibly from a read error. The rearrangement links TRBV6-2 or TRBV6-3 to TRBJ1-1, with a tentative D call TRBD1 (6 bases). CDR1 is MNHEY, CDR2 SVGEGT, per germline. CDR3 length: 15 residues. The CDR3 nucleotides read TGTGCCAGCAGTTACTCGAGGACAGCCGACACTGAGGCTTTCTTT. Translation gives CASSYSRTADTEAFF.

This clonotype was counted between two and nine times. The chain's CDR3 is CASSLGAGQDTEAFF. CDR3 coding DNA: TGTGCCAGCAGCTTAGGAGCAGGGCAGGACACTGAAGCTTTCTTT. The chain joins TRBV7-2 to TRBJ1-1; tentatively, D is TRBD1 (5 bases). V gave up 1 base and J gave up 3 bases, with 12 bases separating them. Germline-derived CDR1 and CDR2 are SGHTA and FQGNSA. The CDR3 sequence is 15 residues long.

The genes are TRBV5-1 and TRBJ2-3; possible D gene TRBD1, 6 bases. Germline V gene data show CDR1 as SGHRS and CDR2 as YFSETQ. Trimming cost V 4 bases and J 4 bases, with 13 bases left between them. The CDR3 length is 14 residues. The CDR3 region is CASSVQGPADTQYF. Here the CDR3 DNA reads TGCGCCAGCAGCGTACAGGGTCCGGCAGATACGCAGTATTTT. The whole variable domain, filled in from reference TRBV5-1 and TRBJ2-3, reads KAGVTQTPRYLIKTRGQQVTLSCSPISGHRSVSWYQQTPGQGLQFLFEYFSETQRNKGNFPGRFSGRQFSNSRSEMNVSTLELGDSALYLCASSVQGPADTQYFGPGTRLTVL.

The CDR3 protein is CASRGGQWNSPLHF. CDR3 bases: TGTGCCAGCAGGGGGGGACAGTGGAATTCACCCCTCCACTTT. The chain has TRBV7-2 and TRBJ1-6, with 7 bases matching TRBD1. Germline V lookup: CDR1 SGHTA, CDR2 FQGNSA. The CDR3 runs 14 residues. The V and J ends lost 6 bases and 7 bases, in that order; junction bases with no gene match: 6.

This sequence joins TRBV27 and TRBJ2-6; no clear D. The CDR3 consists of 14 residues. Trimming left V 5 bases short and J 0 bases short, with 5 bases between. In germline, CDR1 is MNHEY, CDR2 SMNVEV (reference sequence). CDR3 sequence (DNA): TGTGCCAGCAGTGCTAACTCTGGGGCCAACGTCCTGACTTTC. Its protein product is CASSANSGANVLTF.

This clonotype was observed a handful of times. The chain carries TRBV20-1 and TRBJ2-1; 9 nucleotides line up with TRBD2. This CDR3 comprises 16 residues. Germline lookup yields CDR1 DFQATT and CDR2 SNEGSKA (reference sequence). Losses at the gene ends were 3 bases for V and 6 bases for J; bases not matched to a gene: 12. The CDR3 spells CSASPIAGDLPNEQFF. DNA of the CDR3: TGCAGTGCTAGTCCCATAGCGGGAGATCTCCCCAATGAGCAGTTCTTC.